This T cell receptor (beta chain) was sequenced during a study of blood T cells in healthy people across ages. Study-wide points: Donors of long life had a larger count of naive CD4+ cells and greater diversity than aged donors. Not knowing donor CMV status may have confounded expanded clonotype changes. Across the age range, TCR beta diversity per million T cells fell in a roughly linear way.

Trimming stripped 0 bases from V and 2 bases from J, with 8 bases between. The V gene's germline CDR1 is SGHRS and CDR2 YFSETQ. This CDR3 is 14 amino acids long. A second PCR, run for roughly 7 to 12 cycles, used a sample-barcoded 5' primer plus a J-beta primer mix. Every molecule of cDNA carried a tag from a template-switch adaptor with 12 random nucleotides. TCRdb fed the 5' RACE reads into MiXCR, producing one record per CDR3 protein. This table has a few hundred thousand distinct CDR3 sequences, about 55% appearing once. Points on this clonotype: Its antigen is not known.

This chain connects TRBV5-1 to TRBJ1-1; D gene uncertain. This TCR came from a man in his fifties or sixties in good health. Source material: blood. The CDR3 reads CASSLGQINTEAFF. In DNA, the CDR3 is TGCGCCAGCAGCTTGGGGCAGATTAACACTGAAGCTTTCTTT.